This T cell receptor (beta chain) was captured in a study of CD8 T cells in Susac syndrome. Reverse transcription of roughly 0.45 to 1 ug RNA used random hexamers. It was immunoSEQ multiplex PCR that amplified TCR beta CDR3 across 54 Vbeta and 13 Jbeta. TCRdb passed the immunoSEQ multiplex PCR reads through MiXCR, listing each CDR3 protein once. The repertoire holds 200,000 or so distinct CDR3 sequences, with about 96% as singletons. Germline-derived CDR1 and CDR2 are SGDLS and YYNGEE. There are 14 residues in the CDR3. V lost 4 bases, J lost 8 bases, and 10 bases stayed unmatched. Input material: CD4+ T cells from PBMCs. This sequence was found in a human donor with multiple sclerosis. V gene TRBV9 combines with J gene TRBJ1-2; 8 nucleotides match TRBD1. The CDR3: CASSPGQVEPGYTF. DNA of the CDR3: TGTGCCAGCAGCCCGGGACAGGTAGAACCAGGCTACACCTTC. The full variable domain, its missing parts supplied by reference TRBV9 and TRBJ1-2, is DSGVTQTPKHLITATGQRVTLRCSPRSGDLSVYWYQQSLDQGLQFLIQYYNGEERAKGNILERFSAQQFPDLHSELNLSSLELGDSALYFCASSPGQVEPGYTFGSGTRLTVV.